These 30 T cell receptor beta chains were all obtained from the same sample, sequenced in a study of blood T cell repertoires in COVID-19. TCRdb's table, derived via immunoSEQ multiplex PCR, lists solely in-frame clones and lacks some. The table lists around 42,000 clones, approximately 85% of them singletons. Sequencing was performed on peripheral blood. These TCRs come from a human donor in a cohort sampled during active COVID-19.

This rearrangement joins TRBV14 to TRBJ1-6; D unclear. The CDR3 covers 14 residues. Germline V lookup: CDR1 SGHDN, CDR2 FVKESK. Trimming left V 3 bases short and J 8 bases short, with 11 bases between. The CDR3 here is CASSQTWLYSPLHF. The CDR3 nucleotides read TGTGCCAGCAGCCAGACATGGCTATATTCACCCCTCCACTTT.

The gene calls are TRBV5-1 and TRBJ1-1; 11 positions match TRBD1. The CDR3 is 13 amino acids. Germline V lookup: CDR1 SGHRS, CDR2 YFSETQ. V trimming: 4 bases; J trimming: 8 bases; junction bases outside the gene matches: 4. In DNA form, the CDR3 reads TGCGCCAGCAGCCCGGGGACAGGGGGAGAAGCTTTCTTT. Encoded protein: CASSPGTGGEAFF.

The rearrangement links TRBV9 to TRBJ1-1; TRBD1 might be the D (6 bases). The CDR3 extends over 16 amino acids. The germline CDR1 and CDR2 sequences are SGDLS and YYNGEE. V lost 4 bases and J 0 bases, leaving 16 bases between the germline ends. CDR3 in amino acids: CASSPPATGLNTEAFF. DNA for the CDR3: TGTGCCAGCAGCCCCCCCGCGACAGGTCTGAACACTGAAGCTTTCTTT. The whole variable domain, remainder taken from reference TRBV9 and TRBJ1-1, is DSGVTQTPKHLITATGQRVTLRCSPRSGDLSVYWYQQSLDQGLQFLIQYYNGEERAKGNILERFSAQQFPDLHSELNLSSLELGDSALYFCASSPPATGLNTEAFFGQGTRLTVV.

The chain uses TRBV10-3 and TRBJ2-4, with TRBD1 matching 7 bases. The CDR3 is made up of 14 amino acids. V was clipped by 5 bases and J by 6 bases; unmatched bases: 7. Germline V gives CDR1 ENHRY, CDR2 SYGVKD. The CDR3 DNA follows: TGTGCCATCAGTCCCGACAGGGTTGGAAACATTCAGTACTTC. Encoded protein: CAISPDRVGNIQYF.

The chain carries TRBV6-1 and TRBJ1-5; no reliable D call. CDR3 length: 16 amino acids. V was shortened by 0 bases and J by 0 bases, with 9 bases between the two germline ends. Germline assignment: CDR1 MNHNS and CDR2 SASEGT. In nucleotides, the CDR3 is TGTGCCAGCAGTGAAGCGGTGGCATATAGCAATCAGCCCCAGCATTTT. It specifies CASSEAVAYSNQPQHF.

This chain joins TRBV19 and TRBJ1-4; D not certain. The length of the CDR3 is 13 residues. CDR1 and CDR2 (germline): LNHDA, SQIVND (reference sequence). V was trimmed by 3 bases and J by 6 bases, leaving 8 bases between them. The CDR3 region is CASSISGDEKLFF. The CDR3 DNA is TGTGCCAGTAGTATCTCCGGGGATGAAAAACTGTTTTTT.

The genes are TRBV28 and TRBJ2-7, with 9 bases lining up with TRBD1. Germline CDR1 reads MDHEN; CDR2 reads SYDVKM. This CDR3 has 16 residues. The ends lost 3 bases at V and 2 bases at J; junction bases unmatched: 8. The CDR3: CASSLGGQGGTYEQYF. DNA for the CDR3: TGTGCCAGCAGTTTGGGGGGACAGGGAGGGACCTACGAGCAGTACTTC.

The rearrangement uses TRBV24-1 and TRBJ2-1; D not certain. Germline CDR1 is KGHDR and CDR2 is SFDVKD. The V end was cut by 1 base, the J end by 5 bases, with 2 bases between. The length of the CDR3 is 12 residues. The CDR3 here is CATSDFNNEQFF. In nucleotides, the CDR3 is TGTGCCACCAGTGATTTTAACAATGAGCAGTTCTTC.

The rearrangement joins TRBV28 to TRBJ1-4; 7 positions match TRBD1. There are 15 residues in the CDR3. Germline loops: CDR1 MDHEN, CDR2 SYDVKM. V gave up 2 bases and J gave up 7 bases; unmatched junction bases: 7. CDR3 coding DNA: TGTGCCAGCAGTTTAGTCCAGGGGGAAGGTGAAAAACTGTTTTTT. It codes for CASSLVQGEGEKLFF.

About this clone itself: A junction boundary mismatches the germline segment, possibly from a read error. The chain combines TRBV7-9 with TRBJ1-1; a weak D match, TRBD1 (5 bases). Germline assignment: CDR1 SEHNR and CDR2 FQNEAQ (reference sequence). The CDR3 is 11 amino acids. CDR3 in amino acids: CASSFGADAFF. The CDR3 DNA reads as TGTGCCAGCAGCTTTGGGGCTGATGCTTTCTTT.

The chain uses TRBV3-1 (or the pseudogene TRBV3-2) and TRBJ1-6, with D tentatively TRBD1 (5 bases). CDR3 size: 15 residues. With 4 bases removed from V and 4 bases from J, the gap between germline ends came to 11 bases. Per the germline V gene, CDR1 is LGHDT and CDR2 is YNNKEL (reference sequence). The CDR3 DNA sequence: TGTGCCAGCAGCCCGGAATACAGGTATAATTCACCCCTCCACTTT. It is translated as CASSPEYRYNSPLHF.

The V call is TRBV15, the J call TRBJ2-5; 7 bases match TRBD1. V shed 0 bases and J 5 bases; nucleotides not matched to a gene: 9. The CDR3 extends over 16 amino acids. Germline-derived CDR1 and CDR2 are LNHNV and YYDKDF (reference sequence). As DNA, the CDR3 is TGTGCCACCAGCAGAGATTGGAGACAGGGTTGGGAGACCCAGTACTTC. Residues: CATSRDWRQGWETQYF.

This clone appeared a single time. V gene TRBV5-1 combines with J gene TRBJ2-3; 8 nucleotides align to TRBD1. Losses at the gene ends were 0 bases for V and 5 bases for J; bases not matched to a gene: 8. In germline, CDR1 is SGHRS, CDR2 YFSETQ. The CDR3 consists of 16 residues. The CDR3 DNA reads TGCGCCAGCAGCTTGGGGAGGCAGGGGGCAATAGATACGCAGTATTTT. Translation: CASSLGRQGAIDTQYF.

CDR3 DNA sequence: TGTGCCAGCAGTTTCTATCAAGATGAGCAGTTCTTC. This encodes CASSFYQDEQFF. The V and J genes are TRBV12-3 or TRBV12-4 and TRBJ2-1, with unresolved D. The CDR3 runs to 12 residues. V lost 3 bases, J lost 8 bases, and 8 bases lay in between.

This clone showed up just a few times. J is TRBJ2-1 and V is TRBV4-2, with 7 nucleotides matching TRBD2. Germline CDR1 and CDR2: LGHNA and YNFKEQ. V gave up 7 bases and J gave up 3 bases; unmatched junction bases: 9. The CDR3 is 15 residues long. This chain's CDR3 is CASTSSGGFYNEQFF. CDR3 in DNA: TGTGCCAGCACCTCTAGCGGTGGGTTCTACAATGAGCAGTTCTTC.

This chain connects TRBV30 to TRBJ2-6; D ambiguous. Trimming cost V 3 bases and J 1 base, with 4 bases left between them. The CDR3 length is 13 residues. Germline V gene data show CDR1 as GTSNPN and CDR2 as SVGIG (reference sequence). CDR3 sequence: CAWRESGANVLTF. CDR3 DNA: TGTGCCTGGAGGGAGTCTGGGGCCAACGTCCTGACTTTC.

The chain carries TRBV2 and TRBJ2-3; D possibly corresponds to TRBD2 (7 bases). The germline V and J ends were trimmed by 6 bases and 1 base, with 17 bases remaining between them. Germline loops: CDR1 SNHLY, CDR2 FYNNEI. The CDR3 totals 16 residues. The CDR3 sequence is CASRSGGGGGTDTQYF. CDR3 DNA sequence: TGTGCCAGCAGATCCGGGGGAGGGGGGGGCACAGATACGCAGTATTTT.

This clone showed up just once. The chain links TRBV27 to TRBJ2-7; D remains unclear. The CDR3 covers 14 residues. Trimming pared 1 base from V and 3 bases from J, leaving 10 bases between. CDR1 MNHEY and CDR2 SMNVEV come from the germline V gene (reference sequence). In DNA form, the CDR3 reads TGTGCCAGCAGTTTATTGGCTGGCAACTACGAGCAGTACTTC. The encoded protein is CASSLLAGNYEQYF.

A single count supports this clone. This chain links TRBV3-1 (or the pseudogene TRBV3-2) with TRBJ1-6; D uncertain. The CDR3 has 14 amino acids. Between the trimmed V and J ends, which lost 2 bases and 5 bases, there was a span of 7 bases. The germline CDR1 and CDR2 sequences are LGHDT and YNNKEL (reference sequence). CDR3 coding DNA: TGTGCCAGCAGCCAAATAACAGATAATTCACCCCTCCACTTT. As protein: CASSQITDNSPLHF.

The J gene is TRBJ1-4, the V gene TRBV28; TRBD1 might be the D (5 bases). This CDR3 spans 15 amino acids. The V gene's germline CDR1 is MDHEN and CDR2 SYDVKM. Trimming took 6 bases from V and 4 from J, leaving 15 bases between them. CDR3 amino acids: CASRPNPGFNEKLFF. In DNA form, the CDR3 reads TGTGCCAGCAGGCCGAACCCAGGGTTTAATGAAAAACTGTTTTTT.

CDR3 bases: TGTGCCAGCAGCGCCGGGACAGGGAGGGGCAATGAGCAGTTCTTC. As protein: CASSAGTGRGNEQFF. The rearrangement uses TRBV9 and TRBJ2-1; 9 bases are a match to TRBD1. The germline V gene encodes CDR1 SGDLS and CDR2 YYNGEE. The junction had 7 bases not matched to a gene; V was cut back by 3 bases and J by 6 bases. The CDR3 is 15 residues long. Full variable domain (outside the CDR3, taken from reference TRBV9 and TRBJ2-1): DSGVTQTPKHLITATGQRVTLRCSPRSGDLSVYWYQQSLDQGLQFLIQYYNGEERAKGNILERFSAQQFPDLHSELNLSSLELGDSALYFCASSAGTGRGNEQFFGPGTRLTVL.

The genes are TRBV5-1 and TRBJ1-2; D ambiguous. There are 15 residues in the CDR3. V was shortened by 3 bases and J by 7 bases, with 19 bases between the two germline ends. Germline assignment: CDR1 SGHRS and CDR2 YFSETQ. The CDR3 DNA is TGCGCCAGCAGCTATTCAGGTTCGGCGGGTCGTGGCTACACCTTC. This encodes CASSYSGSAGRGYTF. Full variable domain (remainder filled in from reference TRBV5-1 and TRBJ1-2): KAGVTQTPRYLIKTRGQQVTLSCSPISGHRSVSWYQQTPGQGLQFLFEYFSETQRNKGNFPGRFSGRQFSNSRSEMNVSTLELGDSALYLCASSYSGSAGRGYTFGSGTRLTVV.

The count of this clone is one. The chain links TRBV19 to TRBJ2-3; TRBD2 matches at 8 bases. The CDR3 contains 19 residues. V shed 5 bases, J shed 2 bases, and the junction held 18 bases outside the gene matches. Per the germline V gene, CDR1 is LNHDA and CDR2 is SQIVND (reference sequence). For the CDR3, the DNA is TGTGCCAGTAGTCTCACGCCCTCCAGTGGCGGGGGGATCACAGATACGCAGTATTTT. It encodes CASSLTPSSGGGITDTQYF.

The chain carries TRBV20-1 and TRBJ2-3; D is perhaps TRBD1 (5 bases). V was clipped by 3 bases and J by 1 base, with 11 bases between them. This CDR3 has 14 amino acids. Germline-derived CDR1 and CDR2 are DFQATT and SNEGSKA (reference sequence). The CDR3 reads CSASRGRGTDTQYF. As DNA, the CDR3 is TGCAGTGCTAGTAGGGGCAGGGGCACAGATACGCAGTATTTT.

The gene calls are TRBV5-4 and TRBJ1-1, with 7 positions matching TRBD1. CDR3 length: 12 residues. V trimming: 3 bases; J trimming: 9 bases; junction bases outside the gene matches: 5. Germline assignment: CDR1 SGHNT and CDR2 YYREEE (reference sequence). The CDR3 here is CASSWDSLKAFF. The CDR3, as DNA: TGTGCCAGCAGCTGGGACAGCCTAAAAGCTTTCTTT. Combining the CDR3 with reference TRBV5-4 and TRBJ1-1 gives the whole variable domain ETGVTQSPTHLIKTRGQQVTLRCSSQSGHNTVSWYQQALGQGPQFIFQYYREEENGRGNFPPRFSGLQFPNYSSELNVNALELDDSALYLCASSWDSLKAFFGQGTRLTVV.

This chain joins TRBV24-1 and TRBJ1-2; D is unclear. Germline loops: CDR1 KGHDR, CDR2 SFDVKD. The CDR3 sequence is 11 residues long. Deletions cut 7 bases from V and 6 bases from J, with 8 bases between. The CDR3 DNA reads TGTGCCACCAGCGACGGGGATGGCTACACCTTC. Protein sequence: CATSDGDGYTF.

The J gene is TRBJ1-4, the V gene TRBV24-1, with 8 bases identical to TRBD1. CDR1 and CDR2 from the germline V gene are KGHDR and SFDVKD. There are 13 residues in the CDR3. The V gene end was trimmed by 3 bases and the J gene end by 10 bases; junction bases not matched to a gene: 3. DNA of the CDR3: TGTGCCACCAGTGATGCACAGGGGGGAAAACTGTTTTTT. Translation: CATSDAQGGKLFF.

This clone appeared once. The chain recombines TRBV5-4 with TRBJ2-3; possible D gene TRBD2, 5 bases. V was shortened by 3 bases and J by 4 bases, with 9 bases between the two germline ends. Germline V gene lookup returns CDR1 SGHNT and CDR2 YYREEE (reference sequence). This CDR3 region has 13 residues. DNA of the CDR3: TGTGCCAGCAGCTCCCGGGGTTCAGATACGCAGTATTTT. Its protein product is CASSSRGSDTQYF.

The chain has TRBV6-5 and TRBJ2-7, with a possible D match to TRBD2 (6 bases). Germline V lookup: CDR1 MNHEY, CDR2 SVGAGI. Trimming removed 2 bases from V and 0 bases from J, with 11 bases in between. The CDR3 sequence is 15 residues long. The CDR3, as DNA: TGTGCCAGCAGTTACGAGGCGGGGCCCTCCTACGAGCAGTACTTC. Protein product: CASSYEAGPSYEQYF.

The chain employs TRBV2 and TRBJ2-7; D is undetermined. The germline V and J ends were trimmed by 3 bases and 4 bases, with 13 bases remaining between them. In germline, CDR1 is SNHLY, CDR2 FYNNEI. This CDR3 contains 14 residues. The CDR3 loop reads CASSDRGSLYEQYF. The CDR3 DNA follows: TGTGCCAGCAGTGATCGCGGAAGCCTGTACGAGCAGTACTTC.